This T cell receptor beta chain stems from a study of PD-1 blockade in classical Hodgkin lymphoma. Study-level results: It was reported that newly diagnosed patients had less baseline TCR diversity than healthy donors. Some patients started nivolumab under 1 year after ASCT, and they were excluded. Factors driving the repertoire differences, possibly disease activity or prior therapy, remain undefined.

Some clones are missing from TCRdb's copy, which holds only in-frame ones; the method was immunoSEQ multiplex PCR. The sample records about 41,000 clones, 55% to 70% being singletons. Time point of the sample: cycle 4 day 1 (C4D1), after more than five weeks of nivolumab. Every one of the patients relapsed after autologous stem cell transplantation (brentuximab vedotin exposure was variable). About this clone: Its antigen is unknown. The sample carries other DNA sequences with the same CDR3.

With 2 bases removed from V and 4 bases from J, the gap between germline ends came to 6 bases. CDR3 length equals 12 residues. Germline CDR1 and CDR2: SGHNT and YYREEE (reference sequence). This material consisted of peripheral blood mononuclear cells (PBMCs), taken before the fourth cycle of nivolumab. The V and J genes are TRBV5-4 and TRBJ1-1, with a tentative D call TRBD1 (5 bases). This clonotype was sampled from a human donor with classical Hodgkin lymphoma. CDR3 in amino acids: CASSLRGTEAFF. CDR3 nucleotides: TGTGCCAGCAGCTTAAGGGGCACTGAAGCTTTCTTT.